This record concerns one T cell receptor (beta chain) sequence. The antigen remains unidentified. The sample is drawn from a study of cytomegalovirus exposure and HLA in healthy donors. Study background: There were several hundred genotyped donors. Of these, 81% fell in the genetic ancestry cluster associated with self-reported Caucasian donors. Study-wide results and limits: Cytomegalovirus-associated status was assigned to 164 TCR beta chains. The study had only CMV serostatus as immune exposure information.

PCR amplification relied on 60 Vbeta primers (plus 13 Jbeta primers). Assay used: immunoSEQ multiplex PCR; TCRdb lists only in-frame clones, some missing. The data hold 70,000 to 80,000 clones, with more than 75% observed a single time. V was cut by 5 bases and J by 3 bases, with 12 bases left in between. The germline V gene encodes CDR1 SGHNT and CDR2 YYREEE (reference sequence). This CDR3 is built from 13 residues. This clonotype originated in a man younger than 35 in good health and CMV-seronegative. The V gene is TRBV5-4, the J gene TRBJ2-7; D is unclear. Material: PBMCs. CDR3 residues: CASRRELLYEQYF. The CDR3 nucleotides are TGTGCCAGCAGAAGAGAGTTACTCTACGAGCAGTACTTC. Full variable domain (remainder filled in from reference TRBV5-4 and TRBJ2-7): ETGVTQSPTHLIKTRGQQVTLRCSSQSGHNTVSWYQQALGQGPQFIFQYYREEENGRGNFPPRFSGLQFPNYSSELNVNALELDDSALYLCASRRELLYEQYFGPGTRLTVT.